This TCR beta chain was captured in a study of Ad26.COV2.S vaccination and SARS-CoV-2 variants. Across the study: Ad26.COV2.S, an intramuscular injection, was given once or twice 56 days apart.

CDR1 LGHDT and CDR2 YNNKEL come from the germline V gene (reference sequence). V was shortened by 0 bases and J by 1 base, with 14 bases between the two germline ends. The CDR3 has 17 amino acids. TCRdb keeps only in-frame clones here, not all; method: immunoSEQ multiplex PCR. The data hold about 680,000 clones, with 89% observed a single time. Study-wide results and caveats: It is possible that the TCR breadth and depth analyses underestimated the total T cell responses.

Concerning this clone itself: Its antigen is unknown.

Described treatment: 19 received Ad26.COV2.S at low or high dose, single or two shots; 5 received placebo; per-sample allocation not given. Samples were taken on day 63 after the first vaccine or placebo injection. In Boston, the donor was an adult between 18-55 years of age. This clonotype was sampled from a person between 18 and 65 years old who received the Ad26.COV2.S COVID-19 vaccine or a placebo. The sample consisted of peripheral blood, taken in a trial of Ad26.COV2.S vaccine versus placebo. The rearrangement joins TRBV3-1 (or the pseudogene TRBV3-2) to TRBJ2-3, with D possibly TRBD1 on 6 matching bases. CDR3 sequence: CASSQDGGGFGTDTQYF. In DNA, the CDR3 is TGTGCCAGCAGCCAAGATGGGGGCGGGTTCGGCACAGATACGCAGTATTTT.